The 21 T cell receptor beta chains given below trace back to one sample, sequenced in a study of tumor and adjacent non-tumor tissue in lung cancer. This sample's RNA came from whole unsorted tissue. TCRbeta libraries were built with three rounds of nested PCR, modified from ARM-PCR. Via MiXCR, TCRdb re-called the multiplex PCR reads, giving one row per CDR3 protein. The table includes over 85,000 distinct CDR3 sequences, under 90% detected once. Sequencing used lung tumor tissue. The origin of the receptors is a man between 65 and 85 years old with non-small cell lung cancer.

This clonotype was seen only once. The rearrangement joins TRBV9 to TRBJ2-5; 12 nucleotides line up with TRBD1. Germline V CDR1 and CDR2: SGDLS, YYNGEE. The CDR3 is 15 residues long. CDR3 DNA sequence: TGTACAAGCAGCGTAGGGACAGGGGGCCCAGAGACCCAGTACTTC. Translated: CTSSVGTGGPETQYF. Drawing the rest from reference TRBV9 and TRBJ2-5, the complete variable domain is DSGVTQTPKHLITATGQRVTLRCSPRSGDLSVYWYQQSLDQGLQFLIQYYNGEERAKGNILERFSAQQFPDLHSELNLSSLELGDSALYFCTSSVGTGGPETQYFGPGTRLLVL.

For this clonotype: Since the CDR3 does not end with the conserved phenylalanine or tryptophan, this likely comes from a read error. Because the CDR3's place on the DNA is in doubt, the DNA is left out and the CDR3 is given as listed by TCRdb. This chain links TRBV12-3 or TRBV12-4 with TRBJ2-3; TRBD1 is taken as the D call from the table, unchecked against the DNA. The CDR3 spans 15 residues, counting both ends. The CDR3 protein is CASRNDRGRAATRYL.

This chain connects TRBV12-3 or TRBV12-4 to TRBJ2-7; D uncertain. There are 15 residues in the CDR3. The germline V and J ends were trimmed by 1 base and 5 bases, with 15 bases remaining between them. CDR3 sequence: CASSLGVVGSDEQYF. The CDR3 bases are TGTGCCAGCAGTTTAGGAGTCGTGGGGTCTGACGAGCAGTACTTC.

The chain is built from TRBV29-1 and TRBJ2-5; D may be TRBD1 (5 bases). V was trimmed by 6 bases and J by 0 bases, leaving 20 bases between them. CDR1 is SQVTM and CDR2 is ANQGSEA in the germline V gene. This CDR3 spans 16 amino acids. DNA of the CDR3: TGCAGCGTCAAGCCCCACCTCCAGACAGACCAAGAGACCCAGTACTTC. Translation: CSVKPHLQTDQETQYF.

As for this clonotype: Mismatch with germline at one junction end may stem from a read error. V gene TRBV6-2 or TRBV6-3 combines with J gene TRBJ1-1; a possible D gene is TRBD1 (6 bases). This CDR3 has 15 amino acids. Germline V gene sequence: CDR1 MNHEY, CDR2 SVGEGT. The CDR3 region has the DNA TGTACCAGCCGACCTTTTGTGGGACATAAAAGAGAAGCTTTCTTT. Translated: CTSRPFVGHKREAFF.

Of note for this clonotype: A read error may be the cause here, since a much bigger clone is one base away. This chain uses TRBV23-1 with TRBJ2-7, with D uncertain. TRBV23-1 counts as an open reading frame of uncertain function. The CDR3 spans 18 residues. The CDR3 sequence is CASTQSGPVHPAYYEQYF. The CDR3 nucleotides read TGCGCCAGCACTCAATCGGGCCCGGTCCACCCGGCCTACTACGAGCAGTACTTC.

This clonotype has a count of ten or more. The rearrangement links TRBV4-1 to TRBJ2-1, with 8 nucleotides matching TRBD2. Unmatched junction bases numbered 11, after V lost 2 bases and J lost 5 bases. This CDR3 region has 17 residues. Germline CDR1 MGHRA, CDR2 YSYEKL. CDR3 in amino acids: CASSQPTSGRVNNEQFF. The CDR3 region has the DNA TGCGCCAGCAGCCAACCTACAAGCGGGAGAGTCAACAATGAGCAGTTCTTC.

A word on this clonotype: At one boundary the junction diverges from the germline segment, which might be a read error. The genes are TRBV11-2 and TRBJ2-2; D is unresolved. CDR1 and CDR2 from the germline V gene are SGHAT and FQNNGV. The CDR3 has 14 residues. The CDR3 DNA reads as TGTGCCAACAGCCTGAACAGTCAATCCGGGGAGCTGTTTTTT. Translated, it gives CANSLNSQSGELFF. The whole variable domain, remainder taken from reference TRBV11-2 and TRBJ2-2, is EAGVAQSPRYKIIEKRQSVAFWCNPISGHATLYWYQQILGQGPKLLIQFQNNGVVDDSQLPKDRFSAERLKGVDSTLKIQPAKLEDSAVYLCANSLNSQSGELFFGEGSRLTVL.

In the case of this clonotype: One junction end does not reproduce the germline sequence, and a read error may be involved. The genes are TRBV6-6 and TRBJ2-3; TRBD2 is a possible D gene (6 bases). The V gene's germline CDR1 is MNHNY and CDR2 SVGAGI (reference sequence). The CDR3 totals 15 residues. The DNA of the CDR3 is TGTCCCAGCACCGGCCGGGAGTCTAGATCAGATACGCAGTACTTT. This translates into CPSTGRESRSDTQYF.

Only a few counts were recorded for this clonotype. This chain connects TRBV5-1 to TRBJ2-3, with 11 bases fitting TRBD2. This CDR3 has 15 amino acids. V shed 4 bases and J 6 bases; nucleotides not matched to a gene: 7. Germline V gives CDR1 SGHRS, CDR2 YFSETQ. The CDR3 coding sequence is TGCGCCAGCAGCGGACGACTAGCGGGGTCGGATACGCAGTATTTT. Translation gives CASSGRLAGSDTQYF.

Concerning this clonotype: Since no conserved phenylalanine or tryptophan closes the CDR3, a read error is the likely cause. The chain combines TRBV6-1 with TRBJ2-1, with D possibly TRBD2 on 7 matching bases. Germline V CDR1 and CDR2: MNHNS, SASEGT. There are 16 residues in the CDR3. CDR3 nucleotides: TGTGTCAGCACCCTAAGGGGGGGCACCGGGTCCAATGAACAGTTCTTA. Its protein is CVSTLRGGTGSNEQFL.

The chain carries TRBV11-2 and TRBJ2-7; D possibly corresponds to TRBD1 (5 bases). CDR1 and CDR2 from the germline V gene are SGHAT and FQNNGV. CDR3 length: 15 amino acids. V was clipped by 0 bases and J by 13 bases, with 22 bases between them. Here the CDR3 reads CASSLDPMGPYEYYF. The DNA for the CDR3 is TGTGCCAGCAGCTTAGACCCTATGGGGCCCTACGAGTACTACTTC.

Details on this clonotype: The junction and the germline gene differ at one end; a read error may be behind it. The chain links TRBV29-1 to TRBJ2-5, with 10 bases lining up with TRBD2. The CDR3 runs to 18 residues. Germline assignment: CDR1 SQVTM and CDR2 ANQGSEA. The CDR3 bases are TGCAGCGTTGAATTCTATTGGATTAGCGGGGGGAAACAAGAGATCCAGTATTTC. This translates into CSVEFYWISGGKQEIQYF.

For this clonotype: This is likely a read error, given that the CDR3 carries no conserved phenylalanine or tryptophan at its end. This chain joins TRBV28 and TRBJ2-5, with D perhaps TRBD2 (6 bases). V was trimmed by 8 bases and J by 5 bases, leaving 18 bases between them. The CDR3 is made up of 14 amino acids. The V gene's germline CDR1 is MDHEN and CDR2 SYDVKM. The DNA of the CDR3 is TGTGCCAGCCGCAGCCAGGGACTGGGGGAGACCCAGTACGTC. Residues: CASRSQGLGETQYV.

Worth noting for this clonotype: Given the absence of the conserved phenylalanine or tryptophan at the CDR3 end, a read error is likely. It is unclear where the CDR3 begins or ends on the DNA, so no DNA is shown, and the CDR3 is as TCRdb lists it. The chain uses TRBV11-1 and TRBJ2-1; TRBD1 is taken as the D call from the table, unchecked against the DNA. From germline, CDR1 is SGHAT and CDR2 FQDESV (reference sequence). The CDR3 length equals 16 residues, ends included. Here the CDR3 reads CASSPRPWQGPHELFS.

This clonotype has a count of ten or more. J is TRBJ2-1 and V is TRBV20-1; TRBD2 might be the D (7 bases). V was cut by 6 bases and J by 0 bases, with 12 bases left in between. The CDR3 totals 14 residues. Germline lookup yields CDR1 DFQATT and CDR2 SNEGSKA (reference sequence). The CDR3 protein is CSAEGGGSYNEQFF. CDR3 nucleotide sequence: TGCAGTGCCGAAGGGGGGGGCTCCTACAATGAGCAGTTCTTC.

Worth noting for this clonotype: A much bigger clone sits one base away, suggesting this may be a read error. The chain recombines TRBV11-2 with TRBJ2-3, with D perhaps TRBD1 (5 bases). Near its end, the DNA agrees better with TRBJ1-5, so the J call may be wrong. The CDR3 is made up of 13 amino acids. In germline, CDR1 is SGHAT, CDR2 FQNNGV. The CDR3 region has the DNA TGTGCCAGTAGCTTCGTAGCGGGGGATACGCAGCATTTT. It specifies CASSFVAGDTQHF.

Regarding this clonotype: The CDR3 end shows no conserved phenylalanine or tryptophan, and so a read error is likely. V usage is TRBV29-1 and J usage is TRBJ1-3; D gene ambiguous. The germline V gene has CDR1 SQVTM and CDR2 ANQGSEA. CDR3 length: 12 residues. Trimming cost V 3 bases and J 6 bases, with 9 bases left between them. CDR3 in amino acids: CSVEGFENTIYL. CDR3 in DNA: TGCAGCGTTGAGGGCTTCGAAAACACCATATATTTA.

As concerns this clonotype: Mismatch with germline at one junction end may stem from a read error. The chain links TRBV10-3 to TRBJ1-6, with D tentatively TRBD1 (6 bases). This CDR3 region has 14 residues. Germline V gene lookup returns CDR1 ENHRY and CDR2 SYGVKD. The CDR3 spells CVINRQEPNSPLNF. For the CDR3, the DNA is TGTGTCATCAATAGACAGGAACCTAATTCACCCCTCAACTTT.

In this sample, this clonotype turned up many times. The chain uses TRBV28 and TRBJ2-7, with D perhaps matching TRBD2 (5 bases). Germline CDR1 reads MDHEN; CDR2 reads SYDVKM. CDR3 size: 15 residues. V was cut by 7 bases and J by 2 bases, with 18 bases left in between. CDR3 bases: TGTGCCAGCACCGGTTTTCGGGAACCAACCTACGAGCAGTACTTC. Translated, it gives CASTGFREPTYEQYF.

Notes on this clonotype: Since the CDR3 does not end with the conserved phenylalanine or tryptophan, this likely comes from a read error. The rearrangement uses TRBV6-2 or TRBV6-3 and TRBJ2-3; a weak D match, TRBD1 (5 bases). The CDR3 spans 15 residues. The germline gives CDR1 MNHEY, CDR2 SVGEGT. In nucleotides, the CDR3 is TGTGCCAGCAGTTACCGAGCCCTGCAGACAGATGCGCAGTATTTA. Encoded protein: CASSYRALQTDAQYL.